Each of the 22 T cell receptor beta chains below was sequenced from the same sample in a study of T cells in Graves' hyperthyroidism and ophthalmopathy. TCR beta CDR3 regions were amplified from RNA. With the HTBI primer set, the TCR CDR3 went through a first round of RT-PCR. TCRdb itself ran the multiplex PCR reads through MiXCR, one entry per CDR3 protein. The top ten clones hold about 50% of a sample with roughly 300,000 distinct CDR3 sequences, 21% of them seen once. The sample taken for sequencing was blood. The origin of the receptors is a woman in her fifties or sixties with Graves' hyperthyroidism.

This clonotype has a handful of counts. V gene TRBV11-3 combines with J gene TRBJ2-1, with D perhaps assigned TRBD1 or TRBD2 (5 bases each). Per germline, CDR1 SGHNT and CDR2 YENEEA. The V end was cut by 1 base, the J end by 4 bases, with 17 bases between. This CDR3 region has 17 residues. The CDR3 loop reads CASSLAITGTYYNEQFF. CDR3 nucleotide sequence: TGTGCCAGCAGCTTAGCTATTACCGGGACCTATTACAATGAGCAGTTCTTC.

This clonotype was seen ten or more times. V usage is TRBV20-1 and J usage is TRBJ1-6; 7 nucleotides match TRBD1. The junction had 9 bases not matched to a gene; V was cut back by 1 base and J by 6 bases. Germline CDR1 is DFQATT and CDR2 is SNEGSKA (reference sequence). This CDR3 contains 16 residues. CDR3 nucleotides: TGCAGTGCTAGAGCCAACCCGGGACAGCGTAATTCACCCCTCCACTTT. This translates into CSARANPGQRNSPLHF.

The chain links TRBV7-9 to TRBJ2-7; TRBD1 agrees at 8 bases. Trimming took 5 bases from V and 7 from J; bases not matched to a gene: 13. The CDR3 sequence is 15 residues long. Germline values: CDR1 SEHNR, CDR2 FQNEAQ (reference sequence). In DNA form, the CDR3 reads TGTGCCAGCAGCCCCCGGACAGGGTCTCTGGGAGAGCAGTACTTC. Amino acid sequence: CASSPRTGSLGEQYF. Supplemented by reference TRBV7-9 and TRBJ2-7, the full variable domain reads DTGVSQNPRHKITKRGQNVTFRCDPISEHNRLYWYRQTLGQGPEFLTYFQNEAQLEKSRLLSDRFSAERPKGSFSTLEIQRTEQGDSAMYLCASSPRTGSLGEQYFGPGTRLTVT.

There are a few counts of this clonotype. The V and J genes are TRBV10-3 and TRBJ2-4; D gene ambiguous. From germline, CDR1 is ENHRY and CDR2 SYGVKD. There are 14 residues in the CDR3. Trimming left V 8 bases short and J 4 bases short, with 15 bases between. Written as DNA, the CDR3 is TGTGCCATCTCCTCGGTCGGCGGTAAAAACATTCAGTACTTC. This encodes CAISSVGGKNIQYF.

This clonotype was detected only a few times. The chain links TRBV5-1 to TRBJ2-5, with a weak D call TRBD2 (6 bases). Germline V CDR1 and CDR2: SGHRS, YFSETQ. V was pared by 6 bases and J by 1 base, with 10 bases between. The CDR3 spans 13 residues. The CDR3 sequence is CASTHSGQETQYF. The CDR3 DNA is TGCGCCAGCACCCATAGCGGCCAAGAGACCCAGTACTTC.

The rearrangement uses TRBV7-3 and TRBJ2-1; no reliable D call. There are 13 residues in the CDR3. Germline CDR1 SGHTA, CDR2 FQGTGA. The V end was cut by 3 bases, the J end by 4 bases, with 7 bases between. The CDR3 DNA follows: TGTGCCAGCAGCTTTGGAACATACAATGAGCAGTTCTTC. Its protein is CASSFGTYNEQFF.

The genes are TRBV24-1 and TRBJ2-6, with D maybe TRBD2 (6 bases). Trimming took off 0 bases at V and 0 bases at J, with 17 bases between the two ends. Germline V gives CDR1 KGHDR, CDR2 SFDVKD. CDR3 size: 20 residues. The CDR3 reads CATSDLGSGGKGSGANVLTF. The CDR3 region has the DNA TGTGCCACCAGTGATTTGGGCTCTGGGGGGAAGGGCTCTGGGGCCAACGTCCTGACTTTC.

This clonotype was seen many times. V and J are TRBV30 and TRBJ1-1; D possibly corresponds to TRBD1 (5 bases). V lost 0 bases and J lost 4, with 12 bases in between. The CDR3 runs to 14 residues. CDR1 is GTSNPN and CDR2 is SVGIG in the germline V gene (reference sequence). The chain's CDR3 is CAWSVGGASTEAFF. In DNA form, the CDR3 reads TGTGCCTGGAGTGTAGGAGGGGCGAGCACTGAAGCTTTCTTT.

Notes on this clonotype: This could be a read error, since a much larger clone is one nucleotide away. V gene TRBV7-3 combines with J gene TRBJ2-1, with D maybe TRBD2 (5 bases). The CDR3 spans 12 residues. Per the germline V gene, CDR1 is SGHTA and CDR2 is FQGTGA. The CDR3 region is CASGLTGSRMFF. CDR3 DNA sequence: TGTGCCAGCGGCTTAACGGGGAGTAGGATGTTCTTC.

The count of this clonotype is one. This rearrangement joins TRBV6-1 to TRBJ1-1; possible D gene TRBD1, 6 bases. V was shortened by 0 bases and J by 1 base, with 12 bases between the two germline ends. The CDR3 is 16 residues long. CDR1 and CDR2 (germline): MNHNS, SASEGT. The CDR3 sequence is CASSEALGQRNTEAFF. CDR3 sequence (DNA): TGTGCCAGCAGTGAAGCGCTTGGACAGCGGAACACTGAAGCTTTCTTT.

This clonotype was seen many times. This rearrangement joins TRBV29-1 to TRBJ2-1; 10 bases are a match to TRBD2. The CDR3 has 14 amino acids. V shed 6 bases and J 10 bases; nucleotides not matched to a gene: 12. Germline assignment: CDR1 SQVTM and CDR2 ANQGSEA. CDR3 coding DNA: TGCAGCGTGGGAGGTCTAGCGGGAGTAGGAGAGCAGTTCTTC. Translated, it gives CSVGGLAGVGEQFF.

This clonotype has at least ten counts. The CDR3 loop is CASRPETSGVETQYF. In DNA form, the CDR3 reads TGCGCCAGCAGGCCGGAGACTAGCGGGGTAGAGACCCAGTACTTC. The chain employs TRBV5-1 and TRBJ2-5, with 11 bases matching TRBD2. There are 15 residues in the CDR3. Germline lookup yields CDR1 SGHRS and CDR2 YFSETQ. Germline trimming cut 5 bases from V and 4 bases from J; bases unmatched to any gene: 7.

The sample holds a few counts of this clonotype. The CDR3 protein is CSASPIGTKGNSPLHF. The CDR3 DNA reads TGCAGTGCTAGTCCTATCGGGACAAAGGGGAATTCACCCCTCCACTTT. The V gene is TRBV20-1, the J gene TRBJ1-6, with D possibly TRBD1 on 6 matching bases. Trimming pared 3 bases from V and 7 bases from J, leaving 19 bases between. Germline V CDR1 and CDR2: DFQATT, SNEGSKA (reference sequence). The CDR3 extends over 16 amino acids.

This clonotype has ten or more counts. V and J are TRBV11-2 and TRBJ1-4, with TRBD1 matching 7 bases. This CDR3 comprises 15 residues. Germline trimming cut 5 bases from V and 1 base from J; bases unmatched to any gene: 4. Germline-derived CDR1 and CDR2 are SGHAT and FQNNGV. CDR3 nucleotide sequence: TGTGCCAGCAGCGCGAACAGGGGAACTAATGAAAAACTGTTTTTT. It specifies CASSANRGTNEKLFF.

This chain joins TRBV19 and TRBJ1-2; 7 bases map to TRBD1. J lost 7 bases, V lost 7 bases, and 12 bases had no gene match. The CDR3 is 14 residues long. CDR1 and CDR2 (germline): LNHDA, SQIVND (reference sequence). The CDR3 loop is CASTYPGQNSGYTF. The CDR3 coding sequence is TGTGCCAGTACCTATCCGGGACAGAATTCTGGCTACACCTTC.

This clonotype was seen at least ten times. CDR3 nucleotide sequence: TGTGCCAGCAGCCAAGAAGGGGACAGGTGGGGCACAGATACGCAGTATTTT. Translating gives CASSQEGDRWGTDTQYF. The chain recombines TRBV14 with TRBJ2-3; TRBD1 agrees at 8 bases. Germline V CDR1 and CDR2: SGHDN, FVKESK. The V and J ends lost 0 bases and 1 base, in that order; junction bases with no gene match: 6. The CDR3 length is 17 residues.

Ten or more counts support this clonotype. V gene TRBV20-1 combines with J gene TRBJ1-2; TRBD1 matches 7 bases. Looked up from germline, CDR1 is DFQATT and CDR2 is SNEGSKA (reference sequence). The V segment lost 4 bases and the J segment 2 bases; nucleotides outside the gene matches: 13. This CDR3 region has 16 residues. CDR3 amino acids: CSAKGAPGQRNYGYTF. The CDR3 DNA follows: TGCAGTGCTAAAGGAGCCCCGGGACAGAGGAACTATGGCTACACCTTC.

There are many counts of this clonotype. The genes are TRBV3-1 and TRBJ1-2; D possibly corresponds to TRBD1 (6 bases). V was pared by 1 base and J by 5 bases, with 14 bases between. Germline V gene lookup returns CDR1 LGHDT and CDR2 YNNKEL (reference sequence). The CDR3 runs 15 residues. The CDR3 DNA is TGTGCCAGCAGCCAAGGACAGGCCTTATCTTATGGCTACACCTTC. Amino acids: CASSQGQALSYGYTF.

This clonotype was seen many times. This sequence joins TRBV10-1 and TRBJ2-1; D gene ambiguous. Trimming removed 3 bases at V and 0 bases at J, with 12 bases between. The CDR3 contains 16 residues. Germline loops: CDR1 WNHNN, CDR2 SYGVQD (reference sequence). The CDR3 nucleotides read TGCGCCAGCAGTGATTTTGTGGGAAACTCCTACAATGAGCAGTTCTTC. It translates to CASSDFVGNSYNEQFF.

This clonotype was recorded at least ten times. This rearrangement joins TRBV11-3 to TRBJ2-7; D possibly corresponds to TRBD1 (5 bases). Germline V lookup: CDR1 SGHNT, CDR2 YENEEA. This CDR3 comprises 11 residues. V was pared by 5 bases and J by 7 bases, with 9 bases between. In DNA form, the CDR3 reads TGTGCCAGCAGCGCAAGGGGTGAGCAGTACTTC. It encodes CASSARGEQYF.

This clonotype appeared many times. V and J are TRBV7-6 and TRBJ1-5; D remains ambiguous. CDR1 and CDR2 (germline): SGHVS, FNYEAQ. The CDR3 runs 14 residues. V gave up 4 bases and J gave up 9 bases, with 16 bases separating them. CDR3 nucleotide sequence: TGTGCCAGCAGCTCCGACACGGCGGGGTGGCCCCAGCATTTT. As protein: CASSSDTAGWPQHF.

Many counts were recorded for this clonotype. The chain is built from TRBV11-2 and TRBJ2-2, with D tentatively TRBD1 (6 bases). Germline V CDR1 and CDR2: SGHAT, FQNNGV. The CDR3 totals 14 residues. Between the trimmed V and J ends, which lost 6 bases and 8 bases, there was a span of 16 bases. The CDR3 loop reads CASRLPPQGGELFF. CDR3 bases: TGTGCCAGCAGATTACCACCCCAGGGGGGGGAGCTGTTTTTT.